A single sample is the source of the 28 T cell receptor beta chains below, sequenced in a study of immune cell composition in non-small cell lung cancer (TCRdb year 2017). Library preparation used the immunoSEQ multiplex PCR assay. TCRdb provides this immuneACCESS table in a form limited to in-frame rearrangements. Some clones are lacking; in checked studies, under half of them reflect an unresolved V gene, and why the rest are absent is not known. The sample table holds fewer than 1,500 clones, of which about 88% were seen once. Of the sample, around 3.9% is held by the ten largest clones. The material sequenced was lung tumor tissue. These receptors were taken from a human donor with non-small cell lung cancer.

The chain employs TRBV13 and TRBJ2-3; D is possibly TRBD2 (6 bases). The CDR3 is 17 residues long. Germline values: CDR1 PRHDT, CDR2 FYEKMQ (reference sequence). Trimming removed 1 base at V and 1 base at J, with 15 bases between. For the CDR3, the DNA is TGTGCCAGCAGCTTAGTTAGGGGCGGAGGGGGCACAGATACGCAGTATTTT. Its protein product is CASSLVRGGGGTDTQYF.

This chain uses TRBV6-5 with TRBJ2-3; maybe TRBD2 (5 bases). CDR1 is MNHEY and CDR2 is SVGAGI in the germline V gene. V shed 5 bases and J shed 6 bases, with 15 bases lying between them. There are 14 residues in the CDR3. The DNA for the CDR3 is TGTGCCAGCAGTACGGGATACCGGCTGGATACGCAGTATTTT. Translating it yields CASSTGYRLDTQYF.

The V gene is TRBV11-2, the J gene TRBJ2-7; a possible D gene is TRBD2 (6 bases). The ends were cut back, 3 bases at V and 1 base at J, with 10 bases in the middle. Germline V gene data show CDR1 as SGHAT and CDR2 as FQNNGV. The CDR3 is 14 amino acids. CDR3 region: CASSLSGTSYEQYF. In nucleotides, the CDR3 is TGTGCCAGCAGCTTGTCCGGGACTTCCTACGAGCAGTACTTC. The variable domain in full, completed from reference TRBV11-2 and TRBJ2-7, reads EAGVAQSPRYKIIEKRQSVAFWCNPISGHATLYWYQQILGQGPKLLIQFQNNGVVDDSQLPKDRFSAERLKGVDSTLKIQPAKLEDSAVYLCASSLSGTSYEQYFGPGTRLTVT.

This clone was observed once. CDR3 amino acids: CATSRDPPQFASGNTIYF. CDR3 in DNA: TGTGCCACCAGCAGAGACCCCCCGCAGTTTGCCTCTGGAAACACCATATATTTT. The genes are TRBV15 and TRBJ1-3; no clear D gene. V lost 0 bases and J lost 0, with 15 bases in between. CDR1 is LNHNV, CDR2 YYDKDF, per germline (reference sequence). The CDR3 covers 18 residues.

The chain joins TRBV10-3 to TRBJ2-2; D is uncertain. Germline V lookup: CDR1 ENHRY, CDR2 SYGVKD. This CDR3 is 11 amino acids long. V shed 6 bases and J shed 6 bases, with 5 bases lying between them. The CDR3 reads CAISAAGELFF. The CDR3 DNA sequence: TGTGCCATCAGCGCGGCCGGGGAGCTGTTTTTT.

The rearrangement joins TRBV28 to TRBJ1-5; TRBD1 matches at 10 bases. The germline V gene encodes CDR1 MDHEN and CDR2 SYDVKM. Germline trimming cut 3 bases from V and 2 bases from J; bases unmatched to any gene: 13. The CDR3 is 19 residues long. CDR3 bases: TGTGCCAGCAGTTTCGCGACAGGGGGCATCGTAAAGGGCAATCAGCCCCAGCATTTT. Translation: CASSFATGGIVKGNQPQHF.

The chain is built from TRBV5-1 and TRBJ2-1; D unclear. The CDR3 is made up of 15 amino acids. CDR1 SGHRS and CDR2 YFSETQ come from the germline V gene. The V gene lost 1 base and the J gene lost 4 bases, with 12 bases spanning the gap. DNA for the CDR3: TGCGCCAGCAGCTTGTCTCCCCCCCTTTACAATGAGCAGTTCTTC. This codes for CASSLSPPLYNEQFF.

J is TRBJ2-2 and V is TRBV11-2; a weak D match, TRBD2 (6 bases). The CDR3 is made up of 14 amino acids. Trimming took off 1 base at V and 6 bases at J, with 9 bases between the two ends. Germline V gene data show CDR1 as SGHAT and CDR2 as FQNNGV. CDR3 amino acids: CASSLASGAGELFF. The CDR3 bases are TGTGCCAGCAGCTTAGCATCGGGAGCCGGGGAGCTGTTTTTT.

This sequence joins TRBV7-9 and TRBJ2-5; 11 bases match TRBD1. The tail of the sequence fits TRBJ2-7 better, so the J call may be wrong. Germline values: CDR1 SEHNR, CDR2 FQNEAQ (reference sequence). This CDR3 has 14 residues. CDR3 coding DNA: TGTGCCAGCAGCCGGGGACAGGGGGCCTACGAGCAGTACTTC. It specifies CASSRGQGAYEQYF.

This chain joins TRBV7-9 and TRBJ1-1, with a weak D call TRBD1 (5 bases). V lost 2 bases, J lost 0 bases, and 10 bases lay in between. Per germline, CDR1 SEHNR and CDR2 FQNEAQ (reference sequence). CDR3 length: 15 amino acids. The DNA for the CDR3 is TGTGCCAGCAGCTTACGGGTAGGGGTGAACACTGAAGCTTTCTTT. Amino acid sequence: CASSLRVGVNTEAFF.

J is TRBJ2-7 and V is TRBV19, with 7 bases aligning to TRBD2. CDR1 is LNHDA and CDR2 is SQIVND in the germline V gene (reference sequence). V lost 6 bases to trimming and J lost 2 bases; unmatched junction nucleotides: 10. This CDR3 is 15 amino acids long. CDR3 sequence reads: CASRDGTGGAYEQYF. DNA of the CDR3: TGTGCCAGTAGGGACGGGACGGGGGGAGCCTACGAGCAGTACTTC.

The genes are TRBV28 and TRBJ2-1, with D hard to call. V was shortened by 1 base and J by 0 bases, with 7 bases between the two germline ends. The CDR3 runs to 15 residues. CDR1 and CDR2 from the germline V gene are MDHEN and SYDVKM. This CDR3 is CASSLFQVSYNEQFF. CDR3 coding DNA: TGTGCCAGCAGTTTATTCCAGGTCTCCTACAATGAGCAGTTCTTC.

This clone was observed a single time. The genes are TRBV6-6 and TRBJ2-7, with 7 bases aligning to TRBD2. V was pared by 6 bases and J by 3 bases, with 5 bases of the junction left unmatched. From germline, CDR1 is MNHNY and CDR2 SVGAGI (reference sequence). The CDR3 length is 13 residues. Here the CDR3 reads CASSLRGGYEQYF. In DNA form, the CDR3 reads TGTGCCAGCAGCCTCCGCGGGGGCTACGAGCAGTACTTC.

The chain combines TRBV18 with TRBJ1-3; unclear D gene. The CDR3 has 15 residues. Trimming cost V 0 bases and J 0 bases, with 6 bases left between them. CDR1 is KGHSH and CDR2 is LQKENI in the germline V gene. The CDR3: CASSPPVYSGNTIYF. CDR3 nucleotide sequence: TGTGCCAGCTCACCACCAGTCTACTCTGGAAACACCATATATTTT.

The count of this clone is one. The chain carries TRBV9 and TRBJ2-2; 8 positions match TRBD1. Germline CDR1 reads SGDLS; CDR2 reads YYNGEE. This CDR3 spans 18 amino acids. J lost 3 bases, V lost 0 bases, and 10 bases had no gene match. The CDR3 sequence: CASSVGTGYRSDTGELFF. DNA for the CDR3: TGTGCCAGCAGCGTAGGGACAGGGTACCGATCGGACACCGGGGAGCTGTTTTTT.

This chain uses TRBV30 with TRBJ2-7, with 8 bases matching TRBD1. The CDR3 has 14 residues. Germline CDR1 reads GTSNPN; CDR2 reads SVGIG (reference sequence). The J segment lost 3 bases and the V segment lost 2 bases, leaving 6 bases of the junction unmatched. Here the CDR3 reads CAWSLGDRFYEQYF. CDR3 in DNA: TGTGCCTGGAGTCTAGGGGACAGGTTCTACGAGCAGTACTTC.

The V gene is TRBV5-8, the J gene TRBJ2-7; 9 nucleotides line up with TRBD1. J was trimmed by 5 bases and V by 3 bases; bases with no gene match: 9. Germline CDR1 and CDR2: SGHTS and YDEGEE. The CDR3 has 15 amino acids. The CDR3 DNA reads as TGTGCCAGCAGCTATCTGAACAGGGGGCTCGACGAGCAGTACTTC. This codes for CASSYLNRGLDEQYF. The variable domain in full, with the rest retrieved from reference TRBV5-8 and TRBJ2-7, is EAGVTQSPTHLIKTRGQQATLRCSPISGHTSVYWYQQALGLGLQFLLWYDEGEERNRGNFPPRFSGRQFPNYSSELNVNALELEDSALYLCASSYLNRGLDEQYFGPGTRLTVT.

The V gene is TRBV30, the J gene TRBJ2-5; 14 nucleotides line up with TRBD2. The ends lost 3 bases at V and 5 bases at J; junction bases unmatched: 14. Germline assignment: CDR1 GTSNPN and CDR2 SVGIG (reference sequence). CDR3 length equals 18 residues. The CDR3 is CAWSSPPGLAGVGETQYF. As DNA, the CDR3 is TGTGCCTGGAGCTCCCCCCCGGGACTAGCGGGAGTCGGGGAGACCCAGTACTTC.

The CDR3 nucleotides read TGTGCCAGCAGCCAGCGACACTTCACTGAAGCTTTCTTT. Encoded protein: CASSQRHFTEAFF. The chain recombines TRBV14 with TRBJ1-1; no reliable D call. The CDR3 sequence is 13 residues long. The V gene lost 3 bases and the J gene lost 4 bases, with 9 bases spanning the gap. In germline, CDR1 is SGHDN, CDR2 FVKESK.

This clone has only one observation. The chain carries TRBV6-6 and TRBJ1-1, with TRBD1 as a possible D gene (5 bases). Germline loops: CDR1 MNHNY, CDR2 SVGAGI (reference sequence). V was pared by 5 bases and J by 4 bases, with 11 bases between. This CDR3 is 13 amino acids long. CDR3 in amino acids: CASSPWTSTEAFF. The DNA of the CDR3 is TGTGCCAGCAGTCCCTGGACAAGCACTGAAGCTTTCTTT.

The chain links TRBV4-2 to TRBJ2-2; D is unclear. The V and J ends lost 0 bases and 3 bases respectively, with 8 bases between them. CDR1 and CDR2 from the germline V gene are LGHNA and YNFKEQ. The CDR3 totals 15 residues. The CDR3: CASSQEQKYTGELFF. In DNA, the CDR3 is TGTGCCAGCAGCCAAGAACAGAAGTACACCGGGGAGCTGTTTTTT.

The chain recombines TRBV7-2 with TRBJ1-5; D is undetermined. This CDR3 region has 15 residues. Trimming left V 4 bases short and J 2 bases short, with 12 bases between. The V gene's germline CDR1 is SGHTA and CDR2 FQGNSA. For the CDR3, the DNA is TGTGCCAGCAGCTCTGGAGGGAGCCGCAATCAGCCCCAGCATTTT. Translating it yields CASSSGGSRNQPQHF. Variable domain in full (rest from reference TRBV7-2 and TRBJ1-5): GAGVSQSPSNKVTEKGKDVELRCDPISGHTALYWYRQSLGQGLEFLIYFQGNSAPDKSGLPSDRFSAERTGGSVSTLTIQRTQQEDSAVYLCASSSGGSRNQPQHFGDGTRLSIL.

The J gene is TRBJ2-5, the V gene TRBV5-1; 13 positions match TRBD2. V trimming: 3 bases; J trimming: 4 bases; junction bases outside the gene matches: 12. Germline-derived CDR1 and CDR2 are SGHRS and YFSETQ. The CDR3 consists of 18 residues. DNA for the CDR3: TGCGCCAGCAGCTCGGGGGCTACTAGCGGGAGGGCCGGAGAGACCCAGTACTTC. Amino acid sequence: CASSSGATSGRAGETQYF.

CDR3 DNA sequence: TGTGCCAGCCTTTTCTACAATGAGCAGTTCTTC. It is translated as CASLFYNEQFF. The gene calls are TRBV7-6 and TRBJ2-1; D gene uncertain. CDR1 and CDR2 from the germline V gene are SGHVS and FNYEAQ. V gave up 8 bases and J gave up 3 bases, with 5 bases separating them. The CDR3 runs to 11 residues. Full variable domain (missing parts from reference TRBV7-6 and TRBJ2-1): GAGVSQSPRYKVTKRGQDVALRCDPISGHVSLYWYRQALGQGPEFLTYFNYEAQQDKSGLPNDRFSAERPEGSISTLTIQRTEQRDSAMYRCASLFYNEQFFGPGTRLTVL.

This chain joins TRBV7-3 and TRBJ2-3; TRBD1 matches at 9 bases. Looked up from germline, CDR1 is SGHTA and CDR2 is FQGTGA. Germline trimming cut 5 bases from V and 7 bases from J; bases unmatched to any gene: 13. The CDR3 has 16 amino acids. CDR3 protein: CASSAPGTGFKHTQYF. The CDR3 DNA sequence: TGTGCCAGCAGCGCACCCGGGACAGGGTTTAAACATACGCAGTATTTT. The full variable domain, with the rest looked up from reference TRBV7-3 and TRBJ2-3, is GAGVSQTPSNKVTEKGKYVELRCDPISGHTALYWYRQSLGQGPEFLIYFQGTGAADDSGLPNDRFFAVRPEGSVSTLKIQRTERGDSAVYLCASSAPGTGFKHTQYFGPGTRLTVL.

This sequence joins TRBV19 and TRBJ1-3, with TRBD1 identical over 10 bases. Germline V gene lookup returns CDR1 LNHDA and CDR2 SQIVND (reference sequence). The CDR3 spans 16 residues. V lost 4 bases, J lost 0 bases, and 3 bases stayed unmatched. The CDR3 DNA reads TGTGCCAGTAGTAAGCGGACAGGGGGCTCTGGAAACACCATATATTTT. This translates into CASSKRTGGSGNTIYF.

This clone was counted once. The CDR3 sequence: CASSPLGTGDTGELFF. The DNA of the CDR3 is TGCGCCAGCAGCCCACTGGGTACAGGCGACACCGGGGAGCTGTTTTTT. This chain joins TRBV4-3 and TRBJ2-2; D might be TRBD1 (5 bases). This CDR3 comprises 16 residues. Looked up from germline, CDR1 is LGHNA and CDR2 is YSLEER. V was pared by 4 bases and J by 3 bases, with 15 bases between.

CDR3 residues: CASSLRFRDRKGYTGELFF. The DNA of the CDR3 is TGTGCCAGCAGCTTGCGGTTTAGGGACAGGAAAGGGTACACCGGGGAGCTGTTTTTT. The V gene is TRBV11-2, the J gene TRBJ2-2; 8 bases match TRBD1. This CDR3 contains 19 residues. The germline V gene encodes CDR1 SGHAT and CDR2 FQNNGV. The trim removed 3 bases at V and 3 bases at J, leaving 15 bases unmatched.